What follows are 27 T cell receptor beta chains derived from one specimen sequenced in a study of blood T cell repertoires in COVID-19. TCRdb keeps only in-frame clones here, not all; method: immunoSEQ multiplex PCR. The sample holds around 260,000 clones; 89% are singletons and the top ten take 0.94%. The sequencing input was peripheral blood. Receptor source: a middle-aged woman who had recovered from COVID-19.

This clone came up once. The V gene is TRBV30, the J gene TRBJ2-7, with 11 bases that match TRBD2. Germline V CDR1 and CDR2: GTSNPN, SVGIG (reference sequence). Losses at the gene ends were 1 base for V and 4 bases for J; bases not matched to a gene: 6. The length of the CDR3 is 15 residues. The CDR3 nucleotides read TGTGCCTGGAGTGCCCCCGGGACTAGCGGTTACGAGCAGTACTTC. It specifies CAWSAPGTSGYEQYF.

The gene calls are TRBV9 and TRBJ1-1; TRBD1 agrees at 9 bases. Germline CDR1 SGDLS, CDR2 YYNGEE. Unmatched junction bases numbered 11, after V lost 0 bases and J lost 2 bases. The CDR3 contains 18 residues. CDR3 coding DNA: TGTGCCAGCAGCGTAGCACCGGGACAGGGTGTTTTAAACACTGAAGCTTTCTTT. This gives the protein CASSVAPGQGVLNTEAFF.

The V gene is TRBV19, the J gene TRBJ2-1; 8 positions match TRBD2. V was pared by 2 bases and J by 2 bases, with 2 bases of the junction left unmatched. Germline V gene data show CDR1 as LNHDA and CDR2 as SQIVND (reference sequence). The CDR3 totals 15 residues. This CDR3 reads CASSILAGTYNEQFF. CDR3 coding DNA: TGTGCCAGTAGTATACTAGCGGGTACCTACAATGAGCAGTTCTTC.

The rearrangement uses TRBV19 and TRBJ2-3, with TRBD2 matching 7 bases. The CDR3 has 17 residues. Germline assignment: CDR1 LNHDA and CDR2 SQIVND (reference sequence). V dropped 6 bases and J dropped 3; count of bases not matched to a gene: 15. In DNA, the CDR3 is TGTGCCAGTAGCCTGCCCCGACTAGCCCCTTTAACAGATACGCAGTATTTT. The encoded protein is CASSLPRLAPLTDTQYF.

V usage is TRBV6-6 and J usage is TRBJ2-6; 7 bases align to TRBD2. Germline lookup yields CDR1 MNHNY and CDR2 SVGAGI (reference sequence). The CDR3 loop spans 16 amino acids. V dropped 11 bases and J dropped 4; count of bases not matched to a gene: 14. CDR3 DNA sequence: TGTGCCGGGGGGGAAGGACCCCCGGGCGGGGCCAACGTCCTGACTTTC. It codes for CAGGEGPPGGANVLTF.

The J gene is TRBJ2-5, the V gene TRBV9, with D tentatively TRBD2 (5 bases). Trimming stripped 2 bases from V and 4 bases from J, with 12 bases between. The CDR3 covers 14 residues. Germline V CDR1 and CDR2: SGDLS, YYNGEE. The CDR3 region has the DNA TGTGCCAGCAGCGTTTCAGAGGGAGCAGAGACCCAGTACTTC. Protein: CASSVSEGAETQYF.

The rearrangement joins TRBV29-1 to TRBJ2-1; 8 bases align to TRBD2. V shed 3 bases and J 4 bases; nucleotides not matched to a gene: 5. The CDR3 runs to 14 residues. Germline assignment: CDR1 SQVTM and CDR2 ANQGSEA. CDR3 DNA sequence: TGCAGCGTTGACGCAGCTAGCGGGTACAATGAGCAGTTCTTC. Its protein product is CSVDAASGYNEQFF.

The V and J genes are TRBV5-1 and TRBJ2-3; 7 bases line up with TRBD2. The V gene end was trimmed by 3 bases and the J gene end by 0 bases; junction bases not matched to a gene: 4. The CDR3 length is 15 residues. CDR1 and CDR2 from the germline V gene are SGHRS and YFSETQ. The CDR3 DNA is TGCGCCAGCAGCTCACTAGCGCCTAGCACAGATACGCAGTATTTT. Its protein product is CASSSLAPSTDTQYF.

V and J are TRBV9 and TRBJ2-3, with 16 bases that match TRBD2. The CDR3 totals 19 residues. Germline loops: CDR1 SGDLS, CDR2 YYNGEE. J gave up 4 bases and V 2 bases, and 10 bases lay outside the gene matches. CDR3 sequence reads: CASSVGTSGRASVSDTQYF. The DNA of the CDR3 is TGTGCCAGCAGCGTGGGGACTAGCGGGAGGGCTTCTGTGTCAGATACGCAGTATTTT.

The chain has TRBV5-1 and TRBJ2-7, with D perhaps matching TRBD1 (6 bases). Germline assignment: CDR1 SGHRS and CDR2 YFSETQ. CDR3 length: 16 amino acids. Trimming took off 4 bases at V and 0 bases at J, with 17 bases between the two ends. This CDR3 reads CASSPKGQTLSYEQYF. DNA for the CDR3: TGCGCCAGCAGCCCTAAAGGACAGACCCTCTCCTACGAGCAGTACTTC.

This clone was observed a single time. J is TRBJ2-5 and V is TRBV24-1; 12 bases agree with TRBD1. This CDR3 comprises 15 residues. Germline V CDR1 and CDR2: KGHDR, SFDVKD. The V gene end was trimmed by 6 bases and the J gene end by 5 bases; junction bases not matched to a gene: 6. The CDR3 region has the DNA TGTGCCACCAGTTTGGGACAGGGGGCGTGGGAGACCCAGTACTTC. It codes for CATSLGQGAWETQYF.

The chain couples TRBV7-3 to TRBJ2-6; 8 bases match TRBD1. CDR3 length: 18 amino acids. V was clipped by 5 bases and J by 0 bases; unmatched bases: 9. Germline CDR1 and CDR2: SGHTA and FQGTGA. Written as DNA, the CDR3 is TGTGCCAGCAGCCCCCTAGGACAGGGCCTCTCTGGGGCCAACGTCCTGACTTTC. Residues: CASSPLGQGLSGANVLTF. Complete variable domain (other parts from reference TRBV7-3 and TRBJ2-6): GAGVSQTPSNKVTEKGKYVELRCDPISGHTALYWYRQSLGQGPEFLIYFQGTGAADDSGLPNDRFFAVRPEGSVSTLKIQRTERGDSAVYLCASSPLGQGLSGANVLTFGAGSRLTVL.

Here the CDR3 DNA reads TGCGCCAGCAGCTTACGTGAGGCGGGAAACACCATATATTTT. This sequence encodes CASSLREAGNTIYF. The V and J genes are TRBV5-1 and TRBJ1-3; D is uncertain. The V gene lost 2 bases and the J gene lost 4 bases, with 10 bases spanning the gap. The CDR3 contains 14 residues. CDR1 and CDR2 from the germline V gene are SGHRS and YFSETQ.

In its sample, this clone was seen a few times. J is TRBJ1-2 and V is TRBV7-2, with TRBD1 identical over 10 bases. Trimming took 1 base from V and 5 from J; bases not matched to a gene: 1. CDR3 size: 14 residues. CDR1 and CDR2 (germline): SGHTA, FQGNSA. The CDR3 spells CASSLGQGAYGYTF. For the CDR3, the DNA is TGTGCCAGCAGCTTAGGACAGGGGGCATATGGCTACACCTTC.

CDR3 protein: CASSIGPPRDRGRATEAFF. The CDR3, as DNA: TGTGCCAGTAGTATAGGGCCCCCCCGGGACAGGGGGCGGGCCACTGAAGCTTTCTTT. The chain couples TRBV19 to TRBJ1-1, with 12 bases fitting TRBD1. With 1 base clipped from V and 4 bases from J, the junction kept 13 bases outside the gene matches. The CDR3 consists of 19 residues. Germline assignment: CDR1 LNHDA and CDR2 SQIVND (reference sequence).

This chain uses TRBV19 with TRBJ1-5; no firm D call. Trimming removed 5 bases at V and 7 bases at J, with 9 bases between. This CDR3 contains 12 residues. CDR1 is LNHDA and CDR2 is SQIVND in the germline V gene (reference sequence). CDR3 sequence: CASSLPGQPQHF. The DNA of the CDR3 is TGTGCCAGTAGTCTCCCTGGCCAGCCCCAGCATTTT.

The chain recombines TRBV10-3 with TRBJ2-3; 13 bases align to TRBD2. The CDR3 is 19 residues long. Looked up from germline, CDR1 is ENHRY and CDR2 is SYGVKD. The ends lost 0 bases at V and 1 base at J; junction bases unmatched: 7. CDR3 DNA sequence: TGTGCCATCAGTGAGTCTTGGACTAGCGGGAGTCTACGCACAGATACGCAGTATTTT. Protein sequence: CAISESWTSGSLRTDTQYF.

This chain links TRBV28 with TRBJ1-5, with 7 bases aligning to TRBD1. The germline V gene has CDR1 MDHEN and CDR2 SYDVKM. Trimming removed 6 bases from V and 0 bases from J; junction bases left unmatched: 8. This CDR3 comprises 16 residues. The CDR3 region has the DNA TGTGCCAGCAGCCCCCGGGACAGCGGTAGCAATCAGCCCCAGCATTTT. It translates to CASSPRDSGSNQPQHF.

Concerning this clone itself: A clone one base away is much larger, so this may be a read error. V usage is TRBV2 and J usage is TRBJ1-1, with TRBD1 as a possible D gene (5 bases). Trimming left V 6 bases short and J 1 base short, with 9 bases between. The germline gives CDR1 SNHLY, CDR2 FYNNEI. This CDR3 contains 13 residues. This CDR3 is CASRGQGNTEAFF. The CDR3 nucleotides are TGTGCCAGCAGAGGGCAGGGGAACACTGAAGCTTTCTTT.

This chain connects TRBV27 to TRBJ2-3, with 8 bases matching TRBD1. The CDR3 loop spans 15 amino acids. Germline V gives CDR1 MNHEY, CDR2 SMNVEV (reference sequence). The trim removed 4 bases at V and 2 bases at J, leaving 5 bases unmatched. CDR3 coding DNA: TGTGCCAGCAGTTCTCGGACAGGGAACACAGATACGCAGTATTTT. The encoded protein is CASSSRTGNTDTQYF.

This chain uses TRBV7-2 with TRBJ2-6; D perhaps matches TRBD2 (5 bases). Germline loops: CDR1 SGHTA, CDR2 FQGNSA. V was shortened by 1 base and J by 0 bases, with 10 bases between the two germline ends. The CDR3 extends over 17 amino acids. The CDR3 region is CASSLGRVGSGANVLTF. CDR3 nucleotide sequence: TGTGCCAGCAGCTTAGGGCGGGTCGGCTCTGGGGCCAACGTCCTGACTTTC.

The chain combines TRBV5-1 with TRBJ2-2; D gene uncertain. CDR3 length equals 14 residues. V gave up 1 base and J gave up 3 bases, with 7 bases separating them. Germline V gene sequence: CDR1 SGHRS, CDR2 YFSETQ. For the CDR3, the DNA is TGCGCCAGCAGCTTGATAGCTGACACCGGGGAGCTGTTTTTT. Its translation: CASSLIADTGELFF. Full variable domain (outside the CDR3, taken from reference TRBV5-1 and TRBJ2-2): KAGVTQTPRYLIKTRGQQVTLSCSPISGHRSVSWYQQTPGQGLQFLFEYFSETQRNKGNFPGRFSGRQFSNSRSEMNVSTLELGDSALYLCASSLIADTGELFFGEGSRLTVL.

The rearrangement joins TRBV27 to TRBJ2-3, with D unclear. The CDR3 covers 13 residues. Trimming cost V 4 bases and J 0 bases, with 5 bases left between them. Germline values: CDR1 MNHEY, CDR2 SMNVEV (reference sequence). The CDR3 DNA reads TGTGCCAGCAGTTCCCCTAGCACAGATACGCAGTATTTT. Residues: CASSSPSTDTQYF.

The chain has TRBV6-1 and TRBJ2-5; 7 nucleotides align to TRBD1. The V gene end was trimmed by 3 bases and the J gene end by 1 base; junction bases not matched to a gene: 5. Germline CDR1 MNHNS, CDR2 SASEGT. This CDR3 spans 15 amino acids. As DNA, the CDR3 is TGTGCCAGCAGTGAGTGGACAGGACGCCAAGAGACCCAGTACTTC. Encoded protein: CASSEWTGRQETQYF.

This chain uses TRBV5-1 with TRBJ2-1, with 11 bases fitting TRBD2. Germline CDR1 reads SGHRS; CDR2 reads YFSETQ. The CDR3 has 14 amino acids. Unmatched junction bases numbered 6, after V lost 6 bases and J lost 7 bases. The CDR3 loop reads CASTSGTSGNEQFF. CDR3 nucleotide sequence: TGCGCCAGCACCTCCGGGACTAGCGGTAATGAGCAGTTCTTC.

The CDR3 loop is CASSYGQGASYEQYF. Written as DNA, the CDR3 is TGTGCCAGCAGCTACGGACAGGGGGCGTCCTACGAGCAGTACTTC. This chain connects TRBV5-5 to TRBJ2-7, with 11 positions matching TRBD1. Germline V gene sequence: CDR1 SGHKS, CDR2 YYEKEE (reference sequence). The V and J ends lost 3 bases and 1 base, in that order; junction bases with no gene match: 3. CDR3 length: 15 residues.

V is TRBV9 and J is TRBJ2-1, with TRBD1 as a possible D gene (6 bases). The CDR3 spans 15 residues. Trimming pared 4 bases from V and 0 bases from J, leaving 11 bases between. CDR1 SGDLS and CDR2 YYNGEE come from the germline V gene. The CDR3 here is CASSPRDTSYNEQFF. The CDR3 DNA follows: TGTGCCAGCAGCCCCCGGGACACCTCCTACAATGAGCAGTTCTTC.